The 32 T cell receptor beta chains below come from one sample, sequenced in a study of blood T cells in healthy people across ages (dated by TCRdb to the mid-2010s). Library preparation used 5' RACE. Reads for this sample came from an Illumina HiSeq 2500. A second PCR of roughly 6 to 11 cycles was performed with a sample-barcoded 5' primer and a J-beta primer mix. TCRdb reanalyzed the raw reads on its own, using fastp at Q25 for trimming and MiXCR for clone calling, and kept in-frame beta chains. Rows with one shared CDR3 protein collapse into an entry with the most common genes and DNA. The sample table lists about a million distinct CDR3 sequences, about 48% of them with a count of one. The top ten hold under 15% of the sample. The sequenced sample was blood. The receptors come from a man younger than 45 in good health.

This clonotype was seen once. This chain links TRBV2 with TRBJ2-5; no clear D. The CDR3 spans 15 residues. V shed 4 bases and J shed 2 bases, with 14 bases lying between them. Germline-derived CDR1 and CDR2 are SNHLY and FYNNEI. The CDR3 coding sequence is TGTGCCAGCAGTGCTCGACTTATGGGGCAAGAGACCCAGTACTTC. It specifies CASSARLMGQETQYF. The full variable domain, rest sourced from reference TRBV2 and TRBJ2-5, is EPEVTQTPSHQVTQMGQEVILRCVPISNHLYFYWYRQILGQKVEFLVSFYNNEISEKSEIFDDQFSVERPDGSNFTLKIRSTKLEDSAMYFCASSARLMGQETQYFGPGTRLLVL.

Turning to this clonotype: This may arise from a read error, as a much more abundant clone is one base away. The chain uses TRBV7-2 and TRBJ1-5; D is undetermined. The germline V gene encodes CDR1 SGHTA and CDR2 FQGNSA. The CDR3 extends over 8 amino acids. As DNA, the CDR3 is TGTGCCAGCAGCGTAGCGCATTTT. Protein sequence: CASSVAHF.

This clonotype was seen a handful of times. The V call is TRBV10-3, the J call TRBJ1-2; D gene ambiguous. Germline CDR1 is ENHRY and CDR2 is SYGVKD. V lost 3 bases to trimming and J lost 3 bases, with 11 bases between them. This CDR3 contains 14 residues. CDR3 region: CAISDQSAYYGYTF. CDR3 nucleotides: TGTGCCATCAGTGACCAAAGCGCTTACTATGGCTACACCTTC.

This clonotype came up a few times. This sequence joins TRBV7-2 and TRBJ1-6; D not certain. This CDR3 region has 12 residues. V was clipped by 5 bases and J by 11 bases, with 10 bases between them. Per the germline V gene, CDR1 is SGHTA and CDR2 is FQGNSA. CDR3 protein: CASSPSIPPLHF. DNA for the CDR3: TGTGCCAGCAGCCCTAGCATACCACCCCTCCACTTT.

The gene calls are TRBV28 and TRBJ1-5; D might be TRBD1 (5 bases). The CDR3 spans 15 residues. Germline values: CDR1 MDHEN, CDR2 SYDVKM. The V end lost 9 bases, the J end lost 1 base, and 16 bases lay between the germline ends. Written as DNA, the CDR3 is TGTGCCAGTGGGAGGGACCATTGGAGCAATCAGCCCCAGCATTTT. It specifies CASGRDHWSNQPQHF.

This clonotype was seen repeatedly, ten times or more. This chain joins TRBV11-2 and TRBJ2-7; 8 positions match TRBD2. The V segment lost 1 base and the J segment 6 bases; nucleotides outside the gene matches: 5. Germline lookup yields CDR1 SGHAT and CDR2 FQNNGV. This CDR3 region has 14 residues. The CDR3 spells CASSLGISGTEQYF. DNA for the CDR3: TGTGCCAGCAGCTTAGGGATTAGCGGGACCGAGCAGTACTTC.

The chain is built from TRBV15 and TRBJ2-5; TRBD1 matches 7 bases. The CDR3 loop spans 15 amino acids. Germline lookup yields CDR1 LNHNV and CDR2 YYDKDF (reference sequence). V lost 0 bases and J lost 11; bases outside the gene matches: 12. The CDR3, as DNA: TGTGCCACCAGCAGAGATCAGGCAGGGGGAAATGAGCAGTACTTC. Residues: CATSRDQAGGNEQYF.

The chain is built from TRBV7-9 and TRBJ1-2; a possible D gene is TRBD1 (6 bases). Trimming stripped 5 bases from V and 7 bases from J, with 20 bases between. The CDR3 is made up of 15 amino acids. Germline V gene lookup returns CDR1 SEHNR and CDR2 FQNEAQ (reference sequence). The CDR3 coding sequence is TGTGCCAGCAGCCACCAAGAGCAGGGGTCGCGTGGCTACACCTTC. Its translation is CASSHQEQGSRGYTF.

J is TRBJ2-3 and V is TRBV29-1; D is unresolved. The length of the CDR3 is 12 residues. Per germline, CDR1 SQVTM and CDR2 ANQGSEA. The germline V and J ends were trimmed by 5 bases and 2 bases, with 8 bases remaining between them. The chain's CDR3 is CSVPRSTDTQYF. The CDR3, as DNA: TGCAGCGTTCCTAGGTCCACAGATACGCAGTATTTT.

V gene TRBV29-1 combines with J gene TRBJ2-3, with a weak D call TRBD1 (5 bases). The CDR3 spans 16 residues. Germline values: CDR1 SQVTM, CDR2 ANQGSEA. V gave up 1 base and J gave up 2 bases, with 16 bases separating them. CDR3 residues: CSVEGQPPSATDTQYF. CDR3 in DNA: TGCAGCGTTGAAGGACAGCCACCGAGCGCCACAGATACGCAGTATTTT.

This clonotype was detected only a few times. The chain joins TRBV7-2 to TRBJ2-5; D call uncertain. CDR1 is SGHTA, CDR2 FQGNSA, per germline. V shed 2 bases and J shed 1 base, with 5 bases lying between them. The CDR3 covers 13 residues. CDR3: CASSLMTQETQYF. In nucleotides, the CDR3 is TGTGCCAGCAGCTTAATGACCCAAGAGACCCAGTACTTC.

Notes on this clonotype: One base away lies a much larger clone, so this may be a sequencing read error. V usage is TRBV5-1 and J usage is TRBJ2-3; TRBD1 might be the D (5 bases). Looked up from germline, CDR1 is SGHRS and CDR2 is YFSETQ. CDR3 length: 14 residues. Trimming pared 4 bases from V and 6 bases from J, leaving 15 bases between. Written as DNA, the CDR3 is TGCGCCAGCAGCGTGCTGACAGATTCGGATACGCAGTATTTT. This encodes CASSVLTDSDTQYF.

The chain has TRBV14 and TRBJ2-5, with 10 bases that match TRBD1. Trimming at V came to 0 bases and at J to 11 bases, leaving 15 bases not matched to a gene. CDR3 length equals 17 residues. Germline CDR1 reads SGHDN; CDR2 reads FVKESK. As DNA, the CDR3 is TGTGCCAGCAGCCAAGATCGGGGGACAGGGGAACGTCGGGAGCAGTACTTC. Amino acid sequence: CASSQDRGTGERREQYF.

The chain links TRBV6-4 to TRBJ2-3, with TRBD1 identical over 7 bases. The junction had 5 bases not matched to a gene; V was cut back by 4 bases and J by 4 bases. The germline gives CDR1 MRHNA, CDR2 SNTAGT. The length of the CDR3 is 14 residues. The CDR3 loop reads CASSVDRESDTQYF. The CDR3 nucleotides are TGTGCCAGCAGTGTTGACAGGGAATCAGATACGCAGTATTTT.

This clonotype was seen a few times. CDR3 in amino acids: CASSIPSGRTDTQYF. CDR3 DNA sequence: TGTGCCAGCAGTATCCCTAGCGGTCGCACAGATACGCAGTATTTT. This chain links TRBV12-3 or TRBV12-4 with TRBJ2-3; 7 bases fit TRBD2. This CDR3 contains 15 residues. The V and J ends lost 5 bases and 1 base, in that order; junction bases with no gene match: 6.

This chain links TRBV10-3 with TRBJ2-3, with 15 bases lining up with TRBD2. The CDR3 contains 20 residues. Per germline, CDR1 ENHRY and CDR2 SYGVKD. Trimming cost V 3 bases and J 0 bases; bases outside gene matches: 10. The CDR3 DNA follows: TGTGCCATCAGTGATCTGGGACTAGCGGGGGGAGCTACGAGCACAGATACGCAGTATTTT. Translation gives CAISDLGLAGGATSTDTQYF.

This clonotype was counted a few times. One junction end does not reproduce the germline sequence, and a read error may be involved. The chain has TRBV5-1 and TRBJ2-3, with no clear D. The CDR3 totals 14 residues. Per germline, CDR1 SGHRS and CDR2 YFSETQ. The DNA of the CDR3 is TGCGCCACCAAAGATCCGGCGTTCACAGATACGCGGTATTTT. It is translated as CATKDPAFTDTRYF.

This clonotype was picked up a small number of times. The chain links TRBV12-3 or TRBV12-4 to TRBJ2-5; weak D call: TRBD1 (6 bases). The CDR3 length is 13 residues. V gave up 5 bases and J gave up 5 bases, with 12 bases separating them. The CDR3 loop reads CASSTTGRETQYF. For the CDR3, the DNA is TGTGCCAGCAGTACAACAGGGCGGGAGACCCAGTACTTC.

Concerning this clonotype: A read error may account for a junction end that differs from germline. The chain recombines TRBV30 with TRBJ2-1; D is undetermined. The CDR3 is 15 residues long. Germline V gene sequence: CDR1 GTSNPN, CDR2 SVGIG (reference sequence). This CDR3 reads CAWSEAGAFGNKQFF. DNA of the CDR3: TGTGCCTGGAGTGAAGCAGGAGCCTTCGGCAATAAGCAGTTCTTC.

The V gene is TRBV29-1, the J gene TRBJ1-1, with D possibly TRBD1 on 5 matching bases. Per germline, CDR1 SQVTM and CDR2 ANQGSEA. The CDR3 extends over 10 amino acids. The CDR3 nucleotides are TGCGGGGGTATGAACACTGAAGCTTTCTTT. Its protein product is CGGMNTEAFF.

This clonotype was seen a handful of times. The genes are TRBV28 and TRBJ2-7; 14 positions agree with TRBD2. V was pared by 5 bases and J by 5 bases, with 2 bases of the junction left unmatched. The CDR3 sequence is 14 residues long. Germline CDR1 MDHEN, CDR2 SYDVKM. The CDR3 region is CASSGLAGGNEQYF. In nucleotides, the CDR3 is TGTGCCAGCAGTGGACTAGCGGGGGGCAACGAGCAGTACTTC.

This clonotype showed up just a few times. The chain carries TRBV10-3 and TRBJ2-1, with 8 bases that match TRBD2. This CDR3 has 16 amino acids. J lost 4 bases, V lost 4 bases, and 9 bases had no gene match. CDR1 is ENHRY, CDR2 SYGVKD, per germline. CDR3 residues: CAISGGGGSQYNEQFF. CDR3 DNA: TGTGCCATCAGTGGTGGCGGGGGGTCCCAATACAATGAGCAGTTCTTC.

This clonotype was recorded many times. The rearrangement uses TRBV20-1 and TRBJ2-7, with 10 bases that match TRBD2. The CDR3 is 15 residues long. J was trimmed by 4 bases and V by 1 base; bases with no gene match: 7. Germline CDR1 is DFQATT and CDR2 is SNEGSKA (reference sequence). This CDR3 is CSARGPAGGPYEQYF. DNA of the CDR3: TGCAGTGCTAGAGGCCCAGCGGGGGGGCCTTACGAGCAGTACTTC.

The CDR3 DNA reads as TGTGCCAGCATCGAACCGGGGGGGAGCTCCTACAATGAGCAGTACTTC. This sequence encodes CASIEPGGSSYNEQYF. V usage is TRBV27 and J usage is TRBJ2-1; 8 bases agree with TRBD2. The J call may be in error: the DNA end matches TRBJ2-7 better. The CDR3 has 16 amino acids. Germline CDR1 and CDR2: MNHEY and SMNVEV (reference sequence).

About this clonotype: It may be a read error: a sequence one base away is much more abundant. The genes are TRBV4-1 and TRBJ2-5; 9 bases agree with TRBD2. Per germline, CDR1 MGHRA and CDR2 YSYEKL. The CDR3 extends over 15 amino acids. J lost 11 bases, V lost 1 base, and 11 bases had no gene match. The CDR3 protein is CASSQGGGEYNEQYF. DNA for the CDR3: TGCGCCAGCAGCCAAGGCGGGGGGGAATACAATGAGCAGTACTTC.

The table lists this clonotype with a few counts. This sequence joins TRBV29-1 and TRBJ1-5, with D tentatively TRBD1 (5 bases). Per germline, CDR1 SQVTM and CDR2 ANQGSEA. Deletions cut 2 bases from V and 4 bases from J, with 9 bases between. This CDR3 is built from 13 residues. CDR3 loop: CSVELAGNQPQHF. CDR3 nucleotides: TGCAGCGTTGAATTGGCAGGGAATCAGCCCCAGCATTTT. Drawing the rest from reference TRBV29-1 and TRBJ1-5, the complete variable domain is SAVISQKPSRDICQRGTSLTIQCQVDSQVTMMFWYRQQPGQSLTLIATANQGSEATYESGFVIDKFPISRPNLTFSTLTVSNMSPEDSSIYLCSVELAGNQPQHFGDGTRLSIL.

The chain couples TRBV6-2 or TRBV6-3 to TRBJ2-7; D tentatively fits TRBD1 or TRBD2 (5 bases each). Trimming removed 1 base at V and 5 bases at J, with 9 bases between. The CDR3 is made up of 13 amino acids. From germline, CDR1 is MNHEY and CDR2 SVGEGT. The CDR3 coding sequence is TGTGCCAGCAGTTACTACGGGGCCCACGAGCAGTACTTC. Encoded protein: CASSYYGAHEQYF.

V and J are TRBV4-2 and TRBJ2-3; D unclear. Germline V lookup: CDR1 LGHNA, CDR2 YNFKEQ. The CDR3 is 14 amino acids. Between the trimmed V and J ends, which lost 1 base and 5 bases, there was a span of 10 bases. The CDR3 here is CASSQGRFGDTQYF. DNA of the CDR3: TGTGCCAGCAGCCAAGGCAGGTTTGGAGATACGCAGTATTTT.

The V gene is TRBV7-3, the J gene TRBJ1-6, with unresolved D. Germline V gene lookup returns CDR1 SGHTA and CDR2 FQGTGA. The germline V and J ends were trimmed by 1 base and 9 bases, with 13 bases remaining between them. CDR3 length equals 15 residues. CDR3 sequence: CASSLMGGSASPLHF. The CDR3 bases are TGTGCCAGCAGCTTAATGGGAGGGAGCGCTTCACCCCTCCACTTT.

This CDR3 reads CASSEIGQSTNEKLFF. The CDR3 region has the DNA TGTGCCAGCAGTGAAATTGGTCAGTCAACTAATGAAAAACTGTTTTTT. The chain employs TRBV2 and TRBJ1-4; D unclear. The CDR3 covers 16 residues. The germline V gene encodes CDR1 SNHLY and CDR2 FYNNEI. V gave up 2 bases and J gave up 0 bases, with 10 bases separating them.

The gene calls are TRBV29-1 and TRBJ1-2, with TRBD1 matching 7 bases. Germline CDR1 and CDR2: SQVTM and ANQGSEA. J lost 3 bases, V lost 6 bases, and 16 bases had no gene match. The CDR3 sequence is 16 residues long. Here the CDR3 DNA reads TGCAGCGTCATAGACAGGGAAGGAGCGGGGCACTATGGCTACACCTTC. This translates into CSVIDREGAGHYGYTF.

The chain carries TRBV15 and TRBJ1-3, with no clear D. Germline V lookup: CDR1 LNHNV, CDR2 YYDKDF (reference sequence). Trimming left V 1 base short and J 0 bases short, with 13 bases between. The CDR3 is 17 residues long. The CDR3 nucleotides read TGTGCCACCAGCAGAGGGACGCTTCCGAGCTCTGGAAACACCATATATTTT. Translating gives CATSRGTLPSSGNTIYF.